This record looks at one T cell receptor (beta chain) sequence and its context. The target antigen is unknown. The sample originates from a study of T cell responses to AZD1222 COVID-19 vaccine. Method: immunoSEQ multiplex PCR; TCRdb's copy keeps in-frame clones and lacks some. Of roughly 150,000 clones listed, 90% to 95% are singletons. Whole-study results and caveats: There were mostly white British donors and more females than males, and clonal diversity was possibly underestimated.

Trimming cost V 5 bases and J 4 bases, with 14 bases left between them. The CDR3 runs 14 residues. From germline, CDR1 is MNHEY and CDR2 SVGAGI. The specimen was peripheral blood, collected on day 0 of AZD1222 vaccination. The clonotype originates from an adult in good health. J is TRBJ1-2 and V is TRBV6-5, with no clear D. For the CDR3, the DNA is TGTGCCAGCAGTCCCCTGGCGCTCGGCTATGGCTACACCTTC. This gives the protein CASSPLALGYGYTF.